This T cell receptor beta chain was found in a study of T cell responses to AZD1222 COVID-19 vaccine. Broader study findings: Nearly half of the spike-specific TCRs reportedly recognize variant regions that carry no mutations. Compared with day 0, the breadth and depth of the Spike-specific TCR repertoire rose significantly after two doses of AZD1222.

Germline CDR1 is MNHEY and CDR2 is SVGAGI. J gave up 6 bases and V 4 bases, and 3 bases lay outside the gene matches. This CDR3 has 14 residues. Libraries were prepared by immunoSEQ multiplex PCR; TCRdb keeps only in-frame clonotypes and omits some of them. The table records some 170,000 clones, 70% to 90% of them present only once. Notes on this clone: The target antigen is unknown.

This sequence was found in an adult in good health. The sample here was peripheral blood, taken on day 0 of AZD1222 vaccination. The chain combines TRBV6-5 with TRBJ1-5; TRBD1 aligns across 10 bases. The CDR3 DNA reads TGTGCCAGCAGTTTCCGGGACAGGGGTCAGCCCCAGCATTTT. Encoded protein: CASSFRDRGQPQHF.